The source of this T cell receptor (beta chain) is a study of CD8+CD57+ T cells in acquired aplastic anemia. Study-level results: Patients and controls turned out to have approximately 29 CD8+ CDR3 sequences in common. No significant patient-versus-control difference appeared in CD8+ Simpson's diversity.

Genomic DNA constituted the template upon which TCR beta VDJ and CDR3 profiling was performed. Each CDR3 protein gets one entry after TCRdb re-called the reads with MiXCR. Of fewer than 300,000 distinct CDR3 sequences listed, roughly 82% are singletons. Germline CDR1 reads SGHTA; CDR2 reads FQGNSA. The length of the CDR3 is 15 residues. The V end lost 0 bases, the J end lost 4 bases, and 12 bases lay between the germline ends. A note on this clonotype: The antigen remains unidentified.

Patients chosen for sequencing had CD8+CD57+ cells that had expanded, as shown by flow cytometry. The source is a human donor with aplastic anemia. The specimen sequenced was sorted CD4+, CD8+, or CD8+CD57+ T cells (not recorded which) from PBMCs. This chain connects TRBV7-2 to TRBJ2-5; D not certain. CDR3 amino acids: CASSLAHATRETQYF. In DNA, the CDR3 is TGTGCCAGCAGCTTAGCCCATGCGACAAGAGAGACCCAGTACTTC.